One sample yielded the 30 T cell receptor beta chains listed below, sequenced in a study of blood T cell repertoires in COVID-19. The table came from immunoSEQ multiplex PCR; TCRdb's copy has only in-frame clones and leaves some out. The sample gives roughly 230,000 clones, approximately 82% of which show up once; around 8.9% is in the top ten. Input material: peripheral blood. The source is a man aged 35-49 years with active or convalescent COVID-19.

The chain combines TRBV18 with TRBJ2-2, with TRBD2 matching 13 bases. The CDR3 runs 16 residues. The ends lost 3 bases at V and 7 bases at J; junction bases unmatched: 5. Germline V lookup: CDR1 KGHSH, CDR2 LQKENI. The CDR3 protein is CASSPGTSGDGGELFF. Written as DNA, the CDR3 is TGTGCCAGCTCACCTGGGACTAGCGGGGACGGCGGGGAGCTGTTTTTT.

V gene TRBV16 combines with J gene TRBJ1-2; D is unclear. The CDR3 is 14 residues long. Trimming took off 0 bases at V and 4 bases at J, with 9 bases between the two ends. CDR1 is KGHSY, CDR2 FQNENV, per germline. CDR3 amino acids: CASSQSASSYGYTF. The CDR3 nucleotides read TGTGCCAGCAGCCAATCGGCTTCTTCCTATGGCTACACCTTC. The variable domain in full, completed from reference TRBV16 and TRBJ1-2, reads GEEVAQTPKHLVRGEGQKAKLYCAPIKGHSYVFWYQQVLKNEFKFLISFQNENVFDETGMPKERFSAKCLPNSPCSLEIQATKLEDSAVYFCASSQSASSYGYTFGSGTRLTVV.

This clone turned up a few times. V and J are TRBV6-5 and TRBJ1-5, with unresolved D. V lost 4 bases, J lost 7 bases, and 17 bases lay in between. CDR3 length: 15 residues. CDR1 MNHEY and CDR2 SVGAGI come from the germline V gene. The CDR3 sequence is CASSSHGDTRQPQHF. The CDR3 DNA reads TGTGCCAGCAGTTCACACGGCGATACGAGGCAGCCCCAGCATTTT.

This sequence joins TRBV21-1 and TRBJ1-1; no check of the table's D call, TRBD1, against the DNA was made. TRBV21-1 is designated a pseudogene. The CDR3 has 19 amino acids. The CDR3 sequence: CASSKIPQGPPYGNTEAFF. In DNA form, the CDR3 reads TGTGCCAGCAGCAAAATCCCACAGGGTCCTCCTTACGGGAACACTGAAGCTTTCTTT.

Only one count was recorded for this clone. The genes are TRBV30 and TRBJ1-4, with D tentatively TRBD1 (5 bases). This CDR3 contains 13 residues. Trimming shortened V by 0 bases and J by 8 bases, and 10 bases separated the two germline ends. CDR1 is GTSNPN and CDR2 is SVGIG in the germline V gene (reference sequence). CDR3 sequence reads: CAWSVRDLEKLFF. DNA for the CDR3: TGTGCCTGGAGTGTGCGGGACCTCGAAAAACTGTTTTTT.

This clone was seen a single time. V is TRBV5-4 and J is TRBJ2-3; 7 nucleotides line up with TRBD2. From germline, CDR1 is SGHNT and CDR2 YYREEE (reference sequence). Unmatched junction bases numbered 21, after V lost 10 bases and J lost 4 bases. The length of the CDR3 is 17 residues. The DNA for the CDR3 is TGTGCCCACCAGGCGTGCGGGAGTAAAGTGATCGCAGATACGCAGTATTTT. Protein: CAHQACGSKVIADTQYF.

This chain joins TRBV19 and TRBJ1-2; the D is unclear. Germline CDR1 and CDR2: LNHDA and SQIVND (reference sequence). The CDR3 consists of 13 residues. Trimming shortened V by 7 bases and J by 2 bases, and 11 bases separated the two germline ends. CDR3: CASNNDKNYGYTF. Written as DNA, the CDR3 is TGTGCCAGTAACAACGACAAAAACTATGGCTACACCTTC. Full variable domain (remainder filled in from reference TRBV19 and TRBJ1-2): DGGITQSPKYLFRKEGQNVTLSCEQNLNHDAMYWYRQDPGQGLRLIYYSQIVNDFQKGDIAEGYSVSREKKESFPLTVTSAQKNPTAFYLCASNNDKNYGYTFGSGTRLTVV.

The J gene is TRBJ1-6, the V gene TRBV7-9, with 9 bases lining up with TRBD1. Germline V gene data show CDR1 as SEHNR and CDR2 as FQNEAQ (reference sequence). The CDR3 covers 16 residues. The trim removed 2 bases at V and 7 bases at J, leaving 6 bases unmatched. CDR3 protein: CASSLRRQGENSPLHF. CDR3 DNA: TGTGCCAGCAGCTTACGGAGACAGGGGGAGAATTCACCCCTCCACTTT.

This chain connects TRBV7-2 to TRBJ1-2, with D possibly matching TRBD1 (6 bases). This CDR3 contains 20 residues. The V end was cut by 0 bases, the J end by 7 bases, with 30 bases between. Germline V CDR1 and CDR2: SGHTA, FQGNSA. CDR3 residues: CASSLAFEPIYGNRVPGYTF. The DNA for the CDR3 is TGTGCCAGCAGCTTAGCCTTTGAGCCGATATACGGAAACAGGGTCCCTGGCTACACCTTC.

The chain is built from TRBV7-8 and TRBJ1-2; D unresolved. Germline CDR1 reads SGHVS; CDR2 reads FQNEAQ. V was trimmed by 4 bases and J by 4 bases, leaving 16 bases between them. This CDR3 contains 15 residues. CDR3 in DNA: TGTGCCAGCAGCTATATCCCAACGGCAGGCTATGGCTACACCTTC. This translates into CASSYIPTAGYGYTF.

The gene calls are TRBV28 and TRBJ1-1; D call uncertain. Trimming stripped 6 bases from V and 4 bases from J, with 15 bases between. This CDR3 contains 14 residues. Germline CDR1 and CDR2: MDHEN and SYDVKM. This CDR3 reads CASRAGSQVTEAFF. CDR3 in DNA: TGTGCCAGCAGGGCTGGCAGTCAGGTCACTGAAGCTTTCTTT.

The V gene is TRBV4-2, the J gene TRBJ2-5; D unclear. The CDR3 has 16 amino acids. Trimming removed 4 bases at V and 1 base at J, with 16 bases between. Germline values: CDR1 LGHNA, CDR2 YNFKEQ. Written as DNA, the CDR3 is TGTGCCAGCAGCCCTTCAGTGTTCGTCCGCCAAGAGACCCAGTACTTC. This encodes CASSPSVFVRQETQYF.

CDR3 sequence (DNA): TGTGCCAGCGGGGGGAGGGAACATGAAGCTTTCTTT. This translates into CASGGREHEAFF. The chain combines TRBV13 with TRBJ1-1, with D possibly matching TRBD1 (5 bases). Between the trimmed V and J ends, which lost 8 bases and 7 bases, there was a span of 14 bases. CDR1 is PRHDT and CDR2 is FYEKMQ in the germline V gene (reference sequence). CDR3 length: 12 residues.

The V gene is TRBV7-8, the J gene TRBJ1-1, with D hard to call. V lost 5 bases, J lost 8 bases, and 24 bases lay in between. Looked up from germline, CDR1 is SGHVS and CDR2 is FQNEAQ. The CDR3 is made up of 16 amino acids. The CDR3 sequence is CASSHLLNSAGREAFF. Written as DNA, the CDR3 is TGTGCCAGCAGCCATCTACTTAATTCTGCAGGCCGCGAAGCTTTCTTT. The full variable domain, rest sourced from reference TRBV7-8 and TRBJ1-1, is GAGVSQSPRYKVAKRGQDVALRCDPISGHVSLFWYQQALGQGPEFLTYFQNEAQLDKSGLPSDRFFAERPEGSVSTLKIQRTQQEDSAVYLCASSHLLNSAGREAFFGQGTRLTVV.

The chain has TRBV5-1 and TRBJ2-1, with 11 bases matching TRBD2. The V gene's germline CDR1 is SGHRS and CDR2 YFSETQ. With 2 bases clipped from V and 5 bases from J, the junction kept 6 bases outside the gene matches. The CDR3 extends over 16 amino acids. The CDR3 bases are TGCGCCAGCAGCTTTTCGGTAGCGGGAGGGGACAATGAGCAGTTCTTC. Its translation: CASSFSVAGGDNEQFF.

The V call is TRBV23-1, the J call TRBJ1-5; D remains unclear. TRBV23-1 is an ORF; its function is uncertain. The CDR3 totals 14 residues. V lost 4 bases to trimming and J lost 5 bases, with 12 bases between them. CDR3 protein: CASSPRTGDQPQHF. The CDR3 nucleotides read TGCGCCAGCAGTCCTCGGACCGGGGATCAGCCCCAGCATTTT.

The V gene is TRBV3-1 (or the pseudogene TRBV3-2), the J gene TRBJ1-2, with TRBD1 matching over 9 bases. V trimming: 6 bases; J trimming: 8 bases; junction bases outside the gene matches: 7. Per the germline V gene, CDR1 is LGHDT and CDR2 is YNNKEL (reference sequence). This CDR3 is 13 amino acids long. CDR3 sequence: CASSRGQGIGYTF. The CDR3 DNA sequence: TGTGCCAGCAGTCGCGGACAGGGGATCGGCTACACCTTC.

The chain joins TRBV11-2 to TRBJ1-2; perhaps TRBD1 as D (5 bases). Per the germline V gene, CDR1 is SGHAT and CDR2 is FQNNGV. The CDR3 consists of 19 residues. Trimming removed 1 base at V and 0 bases at J, with 21 bases between. In nucleotides, the CDR3 is TGTGCCAGCAGCTTAGGGGGGGGTTTTAACAGGATCCCTAACTATGGCTACACCTTC. This sequence encodes CASSLGGGFNRIPNYGYTF.

V is TRBV18 and J is TRBJ1-2; D might be TRBD1 (6 bases). Germline CDR1 reads KGHSH; CDR2 reads LQKENI. The CDR3 covers 13 residues. V lost 3 bases and J 8 bases, leaving 13 bases between the germline ends. The CDR3 loop reads CASSPRSGVGYTF. CDR3 DNA: TGTGCCAGCTCACCGAGATCAGGGGTCGGCTACACCTTC.

To note about this clone: The sample has other DNA sequences that encode this CDR3 too. This chain uses TRBV3-1 (or the pseudogene TRBV3-2) with TRBJ2-7; 9 bases match TRBD1. The V gene's germline CDR1 is LGHDT and CDR2 YNNKEL (reference sequence). Trimming at V came to 4 bases and at J to 4 bases, leaving 5 bases not matched to a gene. There are 14 residues in the CDR3. CDR3 coding DNA: TGTGCCAGCAGCCCATCGGGACAGGGATACGAGCAGTACTTC. Residues: CASSPSGQGYEQYF.

This clone was seen a single time. V is TRBV6-1 and J is TRBJ2-7, with 8 bases fitting TRBD2. This CDR3 contains 16 residues. V lost 2 bases, J lost 4 bases, and 10 bases stayed unmatched. Germline assignment: CDR1 MNHNS and CDR2 SASEGT. The CDR3 sequence: CASSEYSGGPTYEQYF. In DNA form, the CDR3 reads TGTGCCAGCAGTGAATATTCGGGGGGGCCTACATACGAGCAGTACTTC.

The CDR3 spells CASSPLYPDRAETQYF. The CDR3 DNA reads as TGTGCCAGCTCACCCCTTTACCCAGACAGGGCGGAGACCCAGTACTTC. The chain is built from TRBV18 and TRBJ2-5; 7 bases are shared with TRBD1. Per germline, CDR1 KGHSH and CDR2 LQKENI. This CDR3 has 16 residues. V gave up 3 bases and J gave up 5 bases; unmatched junction bases: 12.

V is TRBV30 and J is TRBJ2-7; D is ambiguous. Germline-derived CDR1 and CDR2 are GTSNPN and SVGIG (reference sequence). The CDR3 loop spans 11 amino acids. V was trimmed by 4 bases and J by 5 bases, leaving 9 bases between them. In nucleotides, the CDR3 is TGTGCCTGGACCCGCGCCGACGAGCAGTACTTC. This codes for CAWTRADEQYF.

The chain couples TRBV7-9 to TRBJ1-2; weak D call: TRBD1 (5 bases). The V end was cut by 1 base, the J end by 8 bases, with 8 bases between. This CDR3 has 12 amino acids. Germline CDR1 is SEHNR and CDR2 is FQNEAQ (reference sequence). In DNA form, the CDR3 reads TGTGCCAGCAGCTTAGTTCAGGGCGGCTACACCTTC. This translates into CASSLVQGGYTF.

The genes are TRBV10-3 and TRBJ1-2, with 7 bases aligning to TRBD1. Per the germline V gene, CDR1 is ENHRY and CDR2 is SYGVKD. The ends lost 7 bases at V and 6 bases at J; junction bases unmatched: 17. The CDR3 totals 16 residues. CDR3 region: CAINKIPGTARDGYTF. The CDR3 DNA sequence: TGTGCCATCAATAAAATCCCCGGGACAGCCCGCGATGGCTACACCTTC.

This clone was observed a handful of times. This chain uses TRBV11-2 with TRBJ1-1, with TRBD1 identical over 8 bases. The V gene's germline CDR1 is SGHAT and CDR2 FQNNGV. The CDR3 consists of 13 residues. J was trimmed by 8 bases and V by 5 bases; bases with no gene match: 7. The CDR3 reads CASSQARDREAFF. The CDR3 DNA sequence: TGTGCCAGCAGCCAGGCCAGGGACAGGGAAGCTTTCTTT.

The chain uses TRBV3-1 (or the pseudogene TRBV3-2) and TRBJ1-2; 8 bases align to TRBD1. J gave up 4 bases and V 4 bases, and 8 bases lay outside the gene matches. Germline-derived CDR1 and CDR2 are LGHDT and YNNKEL (reference sequence). The CDR3 loop spans 15 amino acids. The CDR3 is CASSREGQGAYGYTF. Written as DNA, the CDR3 is TGTGCCAGCAGCCGAGAAGGACAGGGTGCCTATGGCTACACCTTC.

The chain has TRBV19 and TRBJ2-7; 10 bases agree with TRBD1. The V segment lost 9 bases and the J segment 3 bases; nucleotides outside the gene matches: 8. Germline V gene sequence: CDR1 LNHDA, CDR2 SQIVND (reference sequence). The CDR3 runs to 14 residues. The CDR3 loop reads CASSGTGVFYEQYF. The CDR3 nucleotides are TGTGCCAGCTCGGGGACAGGGGTTTTCTACGAGCAGTACTTC.

DNA for the CDR3: TGTGCCTGGAGTCGGACAGGGGGCGCGGGAAACACCATATATTTT. It translates to CAWSRTGGAGNTIYF. The rearrangement joins TRBV30 to TRBJ1-3; 11 bases map to TRBD1. Germline-derived CDR1 and CDR2 are GTSNPN and SVGIG (reference sequence). The CDR3 totals 15 residues. V was clipped by 2 bases and J by 4 bases; unmatched bases: 4.

The chain combines TRBV19 with TRBJ2-2; D remains unclear. Germline CDR1 reads LNHDA; CDR2 reads SQIVND (reference sequence). Trimming removed 7 bases at V and 6 bases at J, with 18 bases between. This CDR3 is 15 amino acids long. The DNA for the CDR3 is TGTGCCAGTATTCGAGATGCTCTAGTGGCCGGGGAGCTGTTTTTT. This gives the protein CASIRDALVAGELFF. The variable domain in full, with the rest retrieved from reference TRBV19 and TRBJ2-2, is DGGITQSPKYLFRKEGQNVTLSCEQNLNHDAMYWYRQDPGQGLRLIYYSQIVNDFQKGDIAEGYSVSREKKESFPLTVTSAQKNPTAFYLCASIRDALVAGELFFGEGSRLTVL.